This T cell receptor (beta chain) is from a study of blood T cell repertoires in COVID-19. Across the whole study: Sources were T cells, B-cell-depleted T cells, or PBMCs; the material itself was cDNA or gDNA.

From germline, CDR1 is SSHAT and CDR2 FNYEAQ (reference sequence). The CDR3 covers 17 residues. This clone was seen more than once but under ten times. An end of the junction does not agree with germline; a read error may underlie this. In the source study's methods: Reference gene primer amplification gave estimated nucleated cell counts. Here immunoSEQ multiplex PCR was the method, and the copy in TCRdb shows in-frame clones only, minus some. The DNA was the basis for D and trimming; V, J and clone size are from that table. The top ten hold more than 1.4% of the sample, which has about 68,000 clones, 65% to 90% seen once.

The receptor comes from a woman in her fifties or sixties with acute or convalescent COVID-19. Source material: peripheral blood. The chain links TRBV7-7 to TRBJ2-5, with TRBD2 matching 8 bases. The CDR3 loop is CASSPAGGKLAAKTQYF. Written as DNA, the CDR3 is TGTGCTAGCAGCCCCGCCGGGGGCAAACTAGCGGCAAAGACCCAGTACTTC.